This T cell receptor (beta chain) was sequenced in a study of radiotherapy plus CTLA-4 blockade in lung cancer. Study information: Disease control was present in roughly 29% of patients, and objective responses in approximately 18%. The study, taken as a whole, reports: Expansion in blood of tumor-derived TCR clones was seen after radiotherapy plus ipilimumab. The authors reported that early blood T cell clone dynamics, with interferon-beta, best predicted response.

Ipilimumab-mediated CTLA-4 blockade plus focal radiation was given to patients having chemo-refractory metastatic non-small-cell lung cancer. TCRdb keeps only in-frame clones here, not all; method: immunoSEQ multiplex PCR. The sample contains under 110,000 clones, around 85% of which appear only once. Details on this clone: What it recognizes is unknown.

Germline V gene sequence: CDR1 SGHRS, CDR2 YFSETQ. The V and J ends lost 7 bases and 0 bases respectively, with 10 bases between them. This CDR3 has 13 amino acids. The chain links TRBV5-1 to TRBJ2-5, with D possibly matching TRBD1 (5 bases). Sequenced material: peripheral blood, taken from a patient treated with radiotherapy plus ipilimumab. This TCR was sampled from a human donor with non-small cell lung cancer that progressed on radiotherapy plus ipilimumab. Some clones in this sample may be carry-over from other donors' samples. CDR3 region: CASSGYDQETQYF. CDR3 nucleotide sequence: TGCGCCAGCTCAGGGTATGACCAAGAGACCCAGTACTTC.